The source of this T cell receptor beta chain is a study of T cells in Graves' hyperthyroidism and ophthalmopathy. As concerns this clonotype: A read error is possible here, since a much larger clone lies one base away.

RNA transcripts yielded amplified TCR beta CDR3 regions. The TCR CDR3 first-round RT-PCR relied on the HTBI primer set. TCRdb re-analysed the multiplex PCR reads in MiXCR, keeping a single row per CDR3 protein. The sample yields 500,000 to 800,000 distinct CDR3 sequences, approximately 15% seen once. With 8 bases clipped from V and 9 bases from J, the junction kept 12 bases outside the gene matches. The CDR3 spans 15 residues. In germline, CDR1 is SGHTA, CDR2 FQGTGA. This sequence was found in a woman in her forties or fifties with Graves' ophthalmopathy. Sequencing was performed on blood. V and J are TRBV7-3 and TRBJ2-1; 11 nucleotides match TRBD2. The CDR3 sequence: CASGHSLAGAGEQFF. CDR3 nucleotides: TGTGCCAGCGGTCACTCACTAGCGGGAGCTGGTGAGCAGTTCTTC. The entire variable domain, with the rest obtained from reference TRBV7-3 and TRBJ2-1, is as follows: GAGVSQTPSNKVTEKGKYVELRCDPISGHTALYWYRQSLGQGPEFLIYFQGTGAADDSGLPNDRFFAVRPEGSVSTLKIQRTERGDSAVYLCASGHSLAGAGEQFFGPGTRLTVL.